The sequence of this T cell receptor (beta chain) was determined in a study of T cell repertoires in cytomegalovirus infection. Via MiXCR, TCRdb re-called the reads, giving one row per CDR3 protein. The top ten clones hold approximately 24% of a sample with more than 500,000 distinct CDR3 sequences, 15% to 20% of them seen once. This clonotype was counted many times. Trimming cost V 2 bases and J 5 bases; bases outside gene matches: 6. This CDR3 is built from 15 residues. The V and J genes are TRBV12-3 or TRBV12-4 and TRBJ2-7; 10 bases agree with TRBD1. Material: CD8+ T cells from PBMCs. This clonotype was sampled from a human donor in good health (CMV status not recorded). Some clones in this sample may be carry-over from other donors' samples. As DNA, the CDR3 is TGTGCCAGCAGTTTAACCGGGACAGGGGAGAACGAGCAGTACTTC. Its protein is CASSLTGTGENEQYF.